The rows below give T cell receptor beta chains drawn from one sample of a study of shared clonotypes between healthy human individuals. Profiled with immunoSEQ multiplex PCR; TCRdb holds only in-frame clones, not every one. This table has approximately 720,000 clones, approximately 75% appearing once. Sample: memory CD4+ T cells sorted from blood. The receptors shown here come from a woman aged 30 to 39 in good health. Both conserved end residues are part of each CDR3. A D gene is named only where the DNA matches it firmly. Not every row has a clone size; where given, it reads once, few, many or a size class.

v_call	d_call	j_call	clone_size	cdr3_aa	cdr3_nt
TRBV7-9	TRBD2	TRBJ2-1	-	CASSPSMGAGGHYNEQFF	TGTGCCAGCAGCCCATCCATGGGGGCGGGAGGGCACTACAATGAGCAGTTCTTC
TRBV7-9	TRBD2	TRBJ2-1	-	CASSTGTSGTYNEQFF	TGTGCCAGCAGCACCGGGACTAGCGGAACCTACAATGAGCAGTTCTTC
TRBV19	TRBD1	TRBJ1-1	few	CASSPGQGNTEAFF	TGTGCCAGTAGTCCGGGACAGGGGAACACTGAAGCTTTCTTT
TRBV9	-	TRBJ2-3	-	CASSVPASDTQYF	TGTGCCAGCAGCGTACCAGCGTCGGATACGCAGTATTTT
TRBV9	-	TRBJ2-3	-	CASSVGGSVRTDTQYF	TGTGCCAGCAGCGTAGGTGGGAGCGTACGCACAGATACGCAGTATTTT
TRBV2	TRBD1	TRBJ1-5	-	CASGISQGNSNQPQHF	TGTGCCAGCGGAATATCACAGGGGAACAGCAATCAGCCCCAGCATTTT
TRBV6-1	-	TRBJ1-2	once	CANLHNYGYTF	TGTGCCAACCTTCATAACTATGGCTACACCTTC
TRBV11-2	TRBD2	TRBJ2-1	-	CASSRTSGRGDNEQFF	TGTGCCAGCAGCCGGACTAGCGGGAGGGGGGACAATGAGCAGTTCTTC
TRBV28	TRBD1	TRBJ2-3	-	CASSSSGTGISTDTQYF	TGTGCCAGCAGTTCATCCGGGACAGGGATTTCCACAGATACGCAGTATTTT
TRBV5-6	-	TRBJ2-1	-	CASSSPVENEQFF	TGTGCCAGCAGCTCCCCTGTAGAGAATGAGCAGTTCTTC
TRBV2	-	TRBJ1-2	-	CASSEITDPIYGYTF	TGTGCCAGCAGTGAAATCACGGATCCCATCTATGGCTACACCTTC
TRBV2	-	TRBJ2-1	-	CASSSQSSYNEQFF	TGTGCCAGCAGTTCCCAGAGCTCCTACAATGAGCAGTTCTTC
TRBV29-1	TRBD2	TRBJ2-5	once	CSLVLGGLETQYF	TGCAGCCTCGTGCTCGGGGGGTTGGAGACCCAGTACTTC
TRBV28	-	TRBJ1-1	-	CASSLRQPENTEAFF	TGTGCCAGCAGCCTCCGACAGCCGGAGAACACTGAAGCTTTCTTT
TRBV1	-	TRBJ2-3	-	CIWTSGSTDTQYF	TGCATCTGGACCAGCGGGAGCACAGATACGCAGTATTTT
TRBV19	-	TRBJ2-7	-	CASSIMQGPYEQYF	TGTGCCAGTAGTATCATGCAGGGCCCCTACGAGCAGTACTTC
TRBV5-4	TRBD2	TRBJ2-1	-	CASSLRTSNNEQFF	TGTGCCAGCAGCTTAAGGACTAGCAACAATGAGCAGTTCTTC
TRBV29-1	TRBD2	TRBJ2-1	-	CSVLGLAGIRESQYEQFF	TGCAGCGTGCTGGGACTAGCGGGAATTAGGGAGAGTCAATATGAGCAGTTCTTC